The 10 T cell receptor beta chains below all came from one sample that was sequenced in a study of T cells in Graves' hyperthyroidism and ophthalmopathy. Amplification targeted TCR beta CDR3 regions from RNA transcripts. First-round RT-PCR with HTBI primers amplified the TCR CDR3 region. MiXCR, applied by TCRdb to the multiplex PCR reads, yields one record per CDR3 protein. The sample shows over 350,000 distinct CDR3 sequences, over 12% of them seen only once. Sequencing input: blood. These receptors came from a man aged 50 to 59 with Graves' ophthalmopathy.

This clonotype has a handful of counts. V and J are TRBV5-6 and TRBJ2-7; 7 bases match TRBD1. The germline CDR1 and CDR2 sequences are SGHDT and YYEEEE. The CDR3 loop spans 15 amino acids. J gave up 3 bases and V 2 bases, and 8 bases lay outside the gene matches. Here the CDR3 reads CASSFLDRVHYEQYF. The CDR3 DNA sequence: TGTGCCAGCAGCTTCCTCGACAGGGTTCACTACGAGCAGTACTTC.

V gene TRBV4-2 combines with J gene TRBJ2-1, with D tentatively TRBD2 (5 bases). The CDR3 sequence is 16 residues long. V gave up 8 bases and J gave up 3 bases, with 20 bases separating them. From germline, CDR1 is LGHNA and CDR2 YNFKEQ. DNA for the CDR3: TGTGCCAGCCGGAAAAGCGGTGGAGCATTCTACAATGAGCAGTTCTTC. Its translation: CASRKSGGAFYNEQFF.

This clonotype appeared a few times. V gene TRBV19 combines with J gene TRBJ2-7; D uncertain. Trimming took 3 bases from V and 5 from J, leaving 17 bases between them. The CDR3 contains 15 residues. The germline gives CDR1 LNHDA, CDR2 SQIVND (reference sequence). As DNA, the CDR3 is TGTGCCAGTAGTATTACGGACGTTCTTCAGGACGAGCAGTACTTC. Amino acids: CASSITDVLQDEQYF.

CDR3 sequence (DNA): TGTGCCACCAGTGATCCCTCCAGCGGGAGTTACAATGAGCAGTTCTTC. It codes for CATSDPSSGSYNEQFF. The gene calls are TRBV24-1 and TRBJ2-1; 8 nucleotides agree with TRBD2. J was trimmed by 4 bases and V by 3 bases; bases with no gene match: 7. The germline CDR1 and CDR2 sequences are KGHDR and SFDVKD. The CDR3 covers 16 residues.

This clonotype appeared many times. J is TRBJ2-7 and V is TRBV20-1; 7 nucleotides agree with TRBD1. Trimming took 6 bases from V and 0 from J; bases not matched to a gene: 8. The germline CDR1 and CDR2 sequences are DFQATT and SNEGSKA (reference sequence). The CDR3 has 14 amino acids. CDR3 nucleotides: TGCAGTGCCGGTGGGACAGAGAGCTCCTACGAGCAGTACTTC. Its protein is CSAGGTESSYEQYF.

This clonotype was seen many times. The rearrangement links TRBV7-3 to TRBJ2-3, with 7 bases identical to TRBD2. The CDR3 spans 15 residues. V lost 3 bases to trimming and J lost 2 bases; unmatched junction nucleotides: 5. Looked up from germline, CDR1 is SGHTA and CDR2 is FQGTGA. CDR3 protein: CASSFSGTNTDTQYF. CDR3 coding DNA: TGTGCCAGCAGCTTCTCCGGGACTAACACAGATACGCAGTATTTT.

The CDR3 spells CASSDGEGYTF. The CDR3 DNA is TGTGCCAGCAGTGACGGCGAGGGCTACACCTTC. This rearrangement joins TRBV28 to TRBJ1-2; D not certain. V was trimmed by 5 bases and J by 8 bases, leaving 9 bases between them. Germline loops: CDR1 MDHEN, CDR2 SYDVKM. CDR3 size: 11 residues.

In this sample, this clonotype turned up many times. V usage is TRBV11-2 and J usage is TRBJ2-7; TRBD2 might be the D (5 bases). Looked up from germline, CDR1 is SGHAT and CDR2 is FQNNGV. The CDR3 contains 15 residues. V lost 0 bases, J lost 2 bases, and 11 bases lay in between. The CDR3 coding sequence is TGTGCCAGCAGCTTAGACCATCCTAGCACCTACGAGCAGTACTTC. Translated, it gives CASSLDHPSTYEQYF. The whole variable domain, filled in from reference TRBV11-2 and TRBJ2-7, reads EAGVAQSPRYKIIEKRQSVAFWCNPISGHATLYWYQQILGQGPKLLIQFQNNGVVDDSQLPKDRFSAERLKGVDSTLKIQPAKLEDSAVYLCASSLDHPSTYEQYFGPGTRLTVT.

V gene TRBV2 combines with J gene TRBJ2-6; TRBD1 is a possible D gene (6 bases). This CDR3 comprises 17 residues. The germline V and J ends were trimmed by 7 bases and 0 bases, with 16 bases remaining between them. Per germline, CDR1 SNHLY and CDR2 FYNNEI. Written as DNA, the CDR3 is TGTGCCAGCAATACAGGGTCCTATCTCTCTGGGGCCAACGTCCTGACTTTC. The encoded protein is CASNTGSYLSGANVLTF.

This rearrangement joins TRBV3-1 to TRBJ2-2; D tentatively fits TRBD1 or TRBD2 (6 bases each). The germline gives CDR1 LGHDT, CDR2 YNNKEL (reference sequence). The CDR3 contains 15 residues. The V end was cut by 4 bases, the J end by 7 bases, with 16 bases between. As DNA, the CDR3 is TGTGCCAGCAGCCGGAGGACGGGGGCGGGCGGGGAGCTGTTTTTT. This gives the protein CASSRRTGAGGELFF.